This T cell receptor (beta chain) emerged from a study of a mutant IDH1 vaccine in newly diagnosed glioma. As to time point: week 5, during vaccination. One vaccine dose held 300 ug of mutant IDH1 20-mer peptide and came with topical imiquimod. This CDR3 is built from 14 residues. Trimming cost V 8 bases and J 2 bases; bases outside gene matches: 3. Germline CDR1 SNHLY, CDR2 FYNNEI. Sequenced by immunoSEQ multiplex PCR; TCRdb stores in-frame clones only, minus some. In the table there are roughly 50,000 clones, roughly four fifths of which are singletons. Turning to this clone: Its specificity is unknown.

This clonotype was sampled from a man in his thirties or forties with glioma. The chain has TRBV2 and TRBJ1-4; TRBD1 matches at 9 bases. The source material was PBMCs, sampled from a glioma patient whose treatment included an IDH1 peptide vaccine. The CDR3 sequence: CASSDRGTNEKLFF. CDR3 in DNA: TGTGCCAGCTCTGACAGGGGGACTAATGAAAAACTGTTTTTT.